Each of the 10 T cell receptor beta chains below was sequenced from the same sample in a study of siplizumab effects on memory and regulatory T cells. The table came from immunoSEQ multiplex PCR; TCRdb's copy has only in-frame clones and leaves some out. The table lists nearly 85,000 clones, 95% of them singletons, with less than 20% in the top ten. Sequencing input: CD8+ T cells sorted from blood. These receptors came from a human donor in good health.

The chain joins TRBV19 to TRBJ2-1, with D hard to call. Germline assignment: CDR1 LNHDA and CDR2 SQIVND (reference sequence). V was trimmed by 4 bases and J by 7 bases, leaving 8 bases between them. The length of the CDR3 is 12 residues. The CDR3 region has the DNA TGTGCCAGTAGTACCGCAATAAATGAGCAGTTCTTC. It is translated as CASSTAINEQFF.

This sequence joins TRBV7-6 and TRBJ2-7, with 7 bases fitting TRBD2. The CDR3 runs to 16 residues. CDR1 and CDR2 from the germline V gene are SGHVS and FNYEAQ. The V gene end was trimmed by 5 bases and the J gene end by 4 bases; junction bases not matched to a gene: 14. In DNA form, the CDR3 reads TGTGCCAGCAGCCTGCGGACTGACGGGAGGTCGTACGAGCAGTACTTC. Amino acids: CASSLRTDGRSYEQYF. Full variable domain (remainder filled in from reference TRBV7-6 and TRBJ2-7): GAGVSQSPRYKVTKRGQDVALRCDPISGHVSLYWYRQALGQGPEFLTYFNYEAQQDKSGLPNDRFSAERPEGSISTLTIQRTEQRDSAMYRCASSLRTDGRSYEQYFGPGTRLTVT.

This sequence joins TRBV2 and TRBJ2-7, with TRBD1 matching over 8 bases. The CDR3 consists of 16 residues. In germline, CDR1 is SNHLY, CDR2 FYNNEI. The V segment lost 4 bases and the J segment 0 bases; nucleotides outside the gene matches: 8. This CDR3 reads CASSGTGRVSSYEQYF. The CDR3 DNA sequence: TGTGCCAGCAGTGGGACAGGGCGAGTAAGCTCCTACGAGCAGTACTTC.

CDR3 residues: CASSLGGLAGSEQFF. In DNA, the CDR3 is TGTGCCAGCAGCTTAGGAGGACTAGCGGGAAGTGAGCAGTTCTTC. The rearrangement links TRBV7-2 to TRBJ2-1, with 12 nucleotides matching TRBD2. V was pared by 1 base and J by 9 bases, with 4 bases of the junction left unmatched. This CDR3 spans 15 amino acids. CDR1 SGHTA and CDR2 FQGNSA come from the germline V gene.

The CDR3 is CASSESSIQETQYF. CDR3 nucleotide sequence: TGTGCCAGCAGTGAATCGAGCATACAAGAGACCCAGTACTTC. The chain joins TRBV2 to TRBJ2-5; D remains ambiguous. From germline, CDR1 is SNHLY and CDR2 FYNNEI. The ends were cut back, 2 bases at V and 2 bases at J, with 9 bases in the middle. This CDR3 contains 14 residues. The entire variable domain, with the rest obtained from reference TRBV2 and TRBJ2-5, is as follows: EPEVTQTPSHQVTQMGQEVILRCVPISNHLYFYWYRQILGQKVEFLVSFYNNEISEKSEIFDDQFSVERPDGSNFTLKIRSTKLEDSAMYFCASSESSIQETQYFGPGTRLLVL.

The rearrangement uses TRBV27 and TRBJ2-3, with TRBD2 matching over 7 bases. Germline CDR1 is MNHEY and CDR2 is SMNVEV (reference sequence). The trim removed 6 bases at V and 3 bases at J, leaving 3 bases unmatched. This CDR3 region has 13 residues. The CDR3 nucleotides are TGTGCCAGCAGGGCGGGGGAGACAGATACGCAGTATTTT. It codes for CASRAGETDTQYF.

The rearrangement links TRBV11-2 to TRBJ1-1, with 8 bases identical to TRBD1. J was trimmed by 5 bases and V by 0 bases; bases with no gene match: 17. The germline gives CDR1 SGHAT, CDR2 FQNNGV. The CDR3 consists of 19 residues. CDR3 residues: CASSLDAPDRGQFGTEAFF. The CDR3 coding sequence is TGTGCCAGCAGCTTAGATGCCCCCGACAGGGGCCAATTTGGGACTGAAGCTTTCTTT. The whole variable domain, filled in from reference TRBV11-2 and TRBJ1-1, reads EAGVAQSPRYKIIEKRQSVAFWCNPISGHATLYWYQQILGQGPKLLIQFQNNGVVDDSQLPKDRFSAERLKGVDSTLKIQPAKLEDSAVYLCASSLDAPDRGQFGTEAFFGQGTRLTVV.

The chain couples TRBV5-1 to TRBJ1-6; D not resolved. This CDR3 region has 11 residues. Germline V CDR1 and CDR2: SGHRS, YFSETQ. The V and J ends lost 1 base and 14 bases respectively, with 7 bases between them. CDR3 coding DNA: TGCGCCAGCAGCTTGTCGGGGACCCTCCACTTT. Protein product: CASSLSGTLHF.

This chain uses TRBV10-1 with TRBJ2-1; D gene uncertain. This CDR3 has 13 residues. Germline V CDR1 and CDR2: WNHNN, SYGVQD (reference sequence). V lost 6 bases to trimming and J lost 1 base, with 7 bases between them. Here the CDR3 DNA reads TGCGCCAGCAGCCGCCGGTCCTACAATGAGCAGTTCTTC. It codes for CASSRRSYNEQFF.

The chain recombines TRBV11-2 with TRBJ2-1; D is unclear. This CDR3 contains 12 residues. From germline, CDR1 is SGHAT and CDR2 FQNNGV. V was pared by 7 bases and J by 6 bases, with 10 bases between. CDR3 nucleotide sequence: TGTGCCAGCAACGAGTGGGGCAATGAGCAGTTCTTC. Residues: CASNEWGNEQFF.